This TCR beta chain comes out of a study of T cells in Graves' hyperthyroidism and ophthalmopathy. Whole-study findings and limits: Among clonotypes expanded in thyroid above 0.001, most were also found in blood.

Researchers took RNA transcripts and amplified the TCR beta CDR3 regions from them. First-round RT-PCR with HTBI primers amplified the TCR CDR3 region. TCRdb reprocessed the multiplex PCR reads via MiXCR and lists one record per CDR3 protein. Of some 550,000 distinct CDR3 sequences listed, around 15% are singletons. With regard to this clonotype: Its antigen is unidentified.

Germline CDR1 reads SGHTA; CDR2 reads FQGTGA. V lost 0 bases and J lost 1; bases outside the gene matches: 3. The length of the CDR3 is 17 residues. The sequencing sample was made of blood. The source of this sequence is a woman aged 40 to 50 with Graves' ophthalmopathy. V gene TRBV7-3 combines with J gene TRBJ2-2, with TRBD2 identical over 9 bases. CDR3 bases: TGTGCCAGCAGCTTAACTAGCGGGAGTAGGAACACCGGGGAGCTGTTTTTT. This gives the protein CASSLTSGSRNTGELFF.